Below, one T cell receptor beta chain is given with its context. This record belongs to a study of a mutant IDH1 vaccine in newly diagnosed glioma. About the research overall: Sex among treated patients split about 60% male, around 40% female; mean age was approximately 41 years. Standard pretreatment was either radiotherapy, temozolomide, or, for most, radiochemotherapy with temozolomide.

Documented time point: baseline, week 1 (first vaccination visit). The treatment: pre-vaccination baseline after standard-of-care therapy. The method was immunoSEQ multiplex PCR; TCRdb's version includes in-frame clones alone and lacks a portion of them. This sample yields 75,000 to 100,000 clones, of which 80% to 90% are seen a single time; less than 0.65% belongs to the top ten. Per the germline V gene, CDR1 is SGHNT and CDR2 is YYREEE (reference sequence). CDR3 size: 12 residues. The V end was cut by 0 bases, the J end by 2 bases, with 2 bases between. The receptor comes from a woman in her 50s with glioma. The sequences come from PBMCs, collected from a glioma patient treated with radiotherapy, temozolomide or both. V usage is TRBV5-4 and J usage is TRBJ2-5; D is uncertain. CDR3 in DNA: TGTGCCAGCAGCTTGGGTCAAGAGACCCAGTACTTC. This codes for CASSLGQETQYF.